Reported below is one TCR beta chain. The antigen remains unidentified. Sequenced by immunoSEQ multiplex PCR; TCRdb stores in-frame clones only, minus some. The sample consists of 2 million to 2.5 million clones, 95% of them appearing once. The CDR3 runs to 16 residues. The V gene lost 5 bases and the J gene lost 5 bases, with 22 bases spanning the gap. CDR1 and CDR2 from the germline V gene are SGHRS and YFSETQ. The donors, healthy adults who were HIV-negative, had experienced no recent acute infections or vaccinations. Naive CD45RA+ and memory CD45RA-negative subsets were split from CD4+ cells. The source of the sample is a study of shared clonotypes between healthy human individuals. Study-level background: Three plates were used per donor for CD4 naive, three for CD4 memory, two for CD8 naive and one for CD8 memory. Study findings and constraints: Researchers found naive subsets generally carried larger estimated richness than memory subsets.

This sequence was found in a man aged 18-30 years in good health. Sequencing was done on a sample of naive CD4+ T cells sorted from blood. Subset indicated: CD45RA+ positively selected. The chain links TRBV5-1 to TRBJ2-5; D perhaps matches TRBD1 (5 bases). CDR3 sequence: CASRHAQGNSVETQYF. CDR3 in DNA: TGCGCCAGCAGACATGCCCAGGGCAACTCCGTGGAGACCCAGTACTTC.